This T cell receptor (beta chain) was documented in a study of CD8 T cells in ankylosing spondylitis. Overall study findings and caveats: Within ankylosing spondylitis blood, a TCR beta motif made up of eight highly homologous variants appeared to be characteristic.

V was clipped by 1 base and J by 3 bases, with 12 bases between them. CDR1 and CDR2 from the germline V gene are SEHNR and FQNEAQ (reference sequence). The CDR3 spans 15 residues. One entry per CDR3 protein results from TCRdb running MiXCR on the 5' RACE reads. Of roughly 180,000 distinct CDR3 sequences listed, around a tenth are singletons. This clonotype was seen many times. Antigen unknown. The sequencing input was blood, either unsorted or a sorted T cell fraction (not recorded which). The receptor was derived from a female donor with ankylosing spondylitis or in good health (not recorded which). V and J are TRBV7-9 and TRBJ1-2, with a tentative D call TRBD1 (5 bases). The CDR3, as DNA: TGTGCCAGCAGCTTAGTAAGGGGTGGTGACTATGGCTACACCTTC. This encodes CASSLVRGGDYGYTF. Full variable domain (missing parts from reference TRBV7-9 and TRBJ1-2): DTGVSQNPRHKITKRGQNVTFRCDPISEHNRLYWYRQTLGQGPEFLTYFQNEAQLEKSRLLSDRFSAERPKGSFSTLEIQRTEQGDSAMYLCASSLVRGGDYGYTFGSGTRLTVV.